Sequencing of this T cell receptor (beta chain) was carried out in a study of Graves' ophthalmopathy and Graves' hyperthyroidism. Overall study findings and caveats: The model predicted ophthalmopathy progression with roughly 70% sensitivity and around 72% specificity. Blood shared most expanded thyroid clonotypes above 0.001 frequency.

J lost 5 bases, V lost 7 bases, and 9 bases had no gene match. CDR1 is MNHEY and CDR2 is SVGAGI in the germline V gene. The CDR3 runs to 14 residues. Scientists amplified the TCR beta CDR3 regions from RNA transcripts. Amplification began with first-round RT-PCR using HTBI primers, then second-round multiplex PCR was performed. TCRdb itself ran the multiplex PCR reads through MiXCR, one entry per CDR3 protein. Of 200,000 to 250,000 distinct CDR3 sequences in the sample, roughly a fifth were seen once. This clonotype has ten or more counts. Antigen: not known. Moderate-to-severe activity, CAS ≥3, NOSPECS ≥4 and a duration under 3 months were seen in donors with ophthalmopathy. Clinical symptoms and serum thyroxine were used for diagnosis; TRAb, thyroid ultrasound and orbital computed tomography were also relied on.

The sample taken for sequencing was peripheral blood. The sequence came from a woman aged 45 to 65 with Graves' ophthalmopathy. The chain links TRBV6-5 to TRBJ2-5; 8 nucleotides line up with TRBD1. CDR3 DNA: TGTGCCAGCATCAGGGGGCGGTTAACGGAGACCCAGTACTTC. Its protein product is CASIRGRLTETQYF.